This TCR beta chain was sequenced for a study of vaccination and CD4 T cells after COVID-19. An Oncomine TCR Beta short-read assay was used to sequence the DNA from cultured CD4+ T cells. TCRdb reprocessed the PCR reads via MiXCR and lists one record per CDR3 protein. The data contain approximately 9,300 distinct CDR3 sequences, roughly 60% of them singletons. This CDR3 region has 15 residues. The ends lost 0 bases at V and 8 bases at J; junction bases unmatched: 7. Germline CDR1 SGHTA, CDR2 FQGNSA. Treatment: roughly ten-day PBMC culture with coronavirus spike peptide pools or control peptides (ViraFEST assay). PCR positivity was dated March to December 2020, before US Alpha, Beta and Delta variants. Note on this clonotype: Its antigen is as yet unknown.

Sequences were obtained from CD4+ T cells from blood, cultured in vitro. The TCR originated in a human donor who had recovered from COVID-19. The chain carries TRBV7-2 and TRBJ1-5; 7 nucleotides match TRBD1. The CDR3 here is CASSLAGQGVEPQHF. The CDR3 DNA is TGTGCCAGCAGCTTAGCGGGGCAGGGGGTCGAGCCCCAGCATTTT.